These T cell receptor beta chains were read from a single sample in a study of CXCR3-negative and CXCR3-positive naive CD8 T cells. TCRdb reprocessed the 5' RACE reads and keeps a single row for each CDR3 protein, giving no DNA. The table for this sample gives 35,000 to 50,000 distinct CDR3 sequences. The material sequenced was memory CD8+ T cells from blood. These receptors were collected from a human donor in good health. Some clones in this sample may be carry-over from other donors' samples. Both conserved end residues are part of each CDR3. The order of the fields is V gene, J gene, clone size, CDR3 protein. Clone size appears in some rows only: once, few, many, or a class for an expanded clone.

v_gene: TRBV19; j_gene: TRBJ1-5; abundance: NA; CDR3aa: CASIAPRRYSNQPQHF
v_gene: TRBV6-5; j_gene: TRBJ2-2; abundance: NA; CDR3aa: CASSLAFSGELFF
v_gene: TRBV7-6; j_gene: TRBJ2-5; abundance: NA; CDR3aa: CASSAFSGTSGGQETQYF
v_gene: TRBV11-1; j_gene: TRBJ2-1; abundance: NA; CDR3aa: CASNVRGDSYNEQFF
v_gene: TRBV7-9; j_gene: TRBJ1-1; abundance: NA; CDR3aa: CASSSATGGQKDTEAFF
v_gene: TRBV27; j_gene: TRBJ2-7; abundance: NA; CDR3aa: CASSQTGQGGHEQYF
v_gene: TRBV7-9; j_gene: TRBJ2-1; abundance: NA; CDR3aa: CASSKGQLDYTWEQFF
v_gene: TRBV6-2/TRBV6-3; j_gene: TRBJ1-1; abundance: NA; CDR3aa: CASSYRVLNTEAFF
v_gene: TRBV6-2/TRBV6-3; j_gene: TRBJ1-1; abundance: NA; CDR3aa: CASSYTENTEAFF
v_gene: TRBV4-3; j_gene: TRBJ2-3; abundance: NA; CDR3aa: CASSQEVRAQAKQYF
v_gene: TRBV6-5; j_gene: TRBJ2-7; abundance: NA; CDR3aa: CASSSLGGQYF
v_gene: TRBV25-1; j_gene: TRBJ2-1; abundance: NA; CDR3aa: CASTFDTYNEQFF
v_gene: TRBV28; j_gene: TRBJ1-4; abundance: NA; CDR3aa: CASSLLEASSEKLFF
v_gene: TRBV4-3; j_gene: TRBJ2-1; abundance: NA; CDR3aa: CASSQDYSGGAAYNEQFF
v_gene: TRBV7-8; j_gene: TRBJ2-2; abundance: medium-sized; CDR3aa: CASTTAADGNTGELFF
v_gene: TRBV7-3; j_gene: TRBJ2-1; abundance: NA; CDR3aa: CASSSGQTEQFF
v_gene: TRBV7-9; j_gene: TRBJ1-5; abundance: NA; CDR3aa: CASSSEGSSNQPQHF
v_gene: TRBV12-3/TRBV12-4; j_gene: TRBJ2-2; abundance: NA; CDR3aa: CASTPGAGELFF
v_gene: TRBV5-5; j_gene: TRBJ2-1; abundance: NA; CDR3aa: CASSWGSSNEQFF
v_gene: TRBV2; j_gene: TRBJ2-1; abundance: NA; CDR3aa: CAIEGRLEPYNEQFF
v_gene: TRBV28; j_gene: TRBJ2-7; abundance: NA; CDR3aa: CASSLGGFSYEQYF
v_gene: TRBV11-3; j_gene: TRBJ2-1; abundance: NA; CDR3aa: CASSLREAYNEQFF
v_gene: TRBV5-1; j_gene: TRBJ2-7; abundance: NA; CDR3aa: CASSLEGYEQYF
v_gene: TRBV5-1; j_gene: TRBJ2-7; abundance: NA; CDR3aa: CASSDGPTYEQYF
v_gene: TRBV20-1; j_gene: TRBJ2-4; abundance: NA; CDR3aa: CSAVPNRGENKNIQYF
v_gene: TRBV12-3/TRBV12-4; j_gene: TRBJ1-3; abundance: NA; CDR3aa: CASSSPGSSETIYF
v_gene: TRBV28; j_gene: TRBJ2-1; abundance: NA; CDR3aa: CANRVRDHSYNEQFF
v_gene: TRBV29-1; j_gene: TRBJ2-5; abundance: NA; CDR3aa: CSVVFGSRETQYF
v_gene: TRBV28; j_gene: TRBJ2-7; abundance: NA; CDR3aa: CASSPSWTGITYEQYF
v_gene: TRBV20-1; j_gene: TRBJ1-1; abundance: NA; CDR3aa: CSAQDGGPTEAFF
v_gene: TRBV6-6; j_gene: TRBJ2-2; abundance: NA; CDR3aa: CASSFEQGAPGVTGELFF